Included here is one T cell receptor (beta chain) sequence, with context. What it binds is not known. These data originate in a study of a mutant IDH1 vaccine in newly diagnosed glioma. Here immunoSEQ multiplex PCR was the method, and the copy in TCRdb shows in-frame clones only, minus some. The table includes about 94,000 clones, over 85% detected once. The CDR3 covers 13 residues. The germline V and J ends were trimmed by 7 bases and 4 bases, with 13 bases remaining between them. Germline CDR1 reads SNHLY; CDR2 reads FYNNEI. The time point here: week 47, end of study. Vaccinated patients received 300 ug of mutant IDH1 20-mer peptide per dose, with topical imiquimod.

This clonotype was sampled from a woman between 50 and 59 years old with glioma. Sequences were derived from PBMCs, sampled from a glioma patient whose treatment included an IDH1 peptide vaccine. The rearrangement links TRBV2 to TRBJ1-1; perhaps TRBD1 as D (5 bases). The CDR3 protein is CASILDGGTEAFF. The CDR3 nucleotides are TGTGCCAGCATACTGGACGGGGGCACTGAAGCTTTCTTT.